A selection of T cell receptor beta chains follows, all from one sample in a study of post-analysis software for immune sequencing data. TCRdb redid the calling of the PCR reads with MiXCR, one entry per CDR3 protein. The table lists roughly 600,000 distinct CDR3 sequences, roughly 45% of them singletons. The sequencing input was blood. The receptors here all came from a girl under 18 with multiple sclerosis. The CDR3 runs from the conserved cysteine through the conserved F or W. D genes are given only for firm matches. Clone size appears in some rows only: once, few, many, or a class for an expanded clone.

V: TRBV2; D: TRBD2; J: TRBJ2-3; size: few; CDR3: CASGLAGYTDTQYF; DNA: TGTGCCAGCGGACTAGCGGGATACACAGATACGCAGTATTTT
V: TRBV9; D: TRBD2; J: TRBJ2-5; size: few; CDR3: CASSVKAGVQETQYF; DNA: TGTGCCAGCAGCGTAAAAGCGGGGGTCCAAGAGACCCAGTACTTC
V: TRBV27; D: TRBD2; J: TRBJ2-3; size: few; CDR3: CASSMREVADTQYF; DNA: TGTGCCAGCAGTATGCGGGAGGTGGCAGATACGCAGTATTTT
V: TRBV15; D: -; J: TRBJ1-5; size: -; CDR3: CATSRDTQSNQPQHF; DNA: TGTGCCACCAGCAGAGATACCCAGAGCAATCAGCCCCAGCATTTT
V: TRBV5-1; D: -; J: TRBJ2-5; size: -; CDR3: CASSLYTTDGQETQYF; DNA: TGCGCCAGCAGCTTGTATACAACCGACGGTCAAGAGACCCAGTACTTC
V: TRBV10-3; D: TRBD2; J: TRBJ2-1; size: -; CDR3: CAISLGGEWNEQFF; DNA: TGTGCCATCAGTTTGGGAGGGGAATGGAATGAGCAGTTCTTC
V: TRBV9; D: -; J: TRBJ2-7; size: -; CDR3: CASSVDSNVAYEQYF; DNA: TGTGCCAGCAGCGTAGATAGTAACGTTGCCTACGAGCAGTACTTC
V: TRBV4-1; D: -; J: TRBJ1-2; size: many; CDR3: CASSQLVGTSPGDYGYTF; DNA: TGCGCCAGCAGCCAATTGGTGGGGACTAGCCCGGGGGACTATGGCTACACCTTC
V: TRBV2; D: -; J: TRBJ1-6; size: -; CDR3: CASSDRGDSPLHF; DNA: TGTGCCAGCAGTGACCGGGGTGATTCACCCCTCCACTTT
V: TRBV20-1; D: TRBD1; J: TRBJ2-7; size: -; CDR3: CSARRDSVYEQYF; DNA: TGCAGTGCTAGACGGGACAGTGTCTACGAGCAGTACTTC
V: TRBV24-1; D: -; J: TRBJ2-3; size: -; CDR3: CATKGGDETDTQYF; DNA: TGTGCCACCAAAGGGGGAGACGAAACAGATACGCAGTATTTT
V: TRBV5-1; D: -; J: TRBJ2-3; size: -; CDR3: CASSLADQETDTQYF; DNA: TGCGCCAGCAGCTTGGCCGATCAGGAAACAGATACGCAGTATTTT